The 4 T cell receptor beta chains presented below share a single source sample, sequenced in a study of T-cell reconstitution after alpha-beta-depleted transplantation in children. Unique molecular identifiers were built into the TCRbeta library. TCRdb recomputed calls from the PCR reads with MiXCR, one row per CDR3 protein. The table lists around 670,000 distinct CDR3 sequences, around 13% of them singletons. The material sequenced was PBMCs, taken before TCRalphabeta/CD19-depleted stem cell transplant. The receptors originated from a girl aged 2-10 years with congenital amegakaryocytic thrombocytopenia, due to receive a stem cell transplant.

This clonotype was seen only a few times. J is TRBJ2-2 and V is TRBV19; D perhaps matches TRBD2 (6 bases). The CDR3 is 13 amino acids. Germline CDR1 and CDR2: LNHDA and SQIVND (reference sequence). Deletions cut 5 bases from V and 7 bases from J, with 11 bases between. The CDR3 nucleotides read TGTGCCAGTAGTTCAGGGAGGCTCGGGGAGCTGTTTTTT. Its translation is CASSSGRLGELFF.

This clonotype was counted only a few times. The V gene is TRBV20-1, the J gene TRBJ2-3; no clear D. The CDR3 is made up of 14 amino acids. Trimming shortened V by 5 bases and J by 2 bases, and 14 bases separated the two germline ends. Germline assignment: CDR1 DFQATT and CDR2 SNEGSKA (reference sequence). The CDR3 bases are TGCAGTGCTCCCCTCAGGTCCCACACAGATACGCAGTATTTT. Encoded protein: CSAPLRSHTDTQYF.

V gene TRBV7-3 combines with J gene TRBJ2-6, with a weak D call TRBD1 (5 bases). This CDR3 has 15 amino acids. Germline V lookup: CDR1 SGHTA, CDR2 FQGTGA. Trimming removed 5 bases at V and 1 base at J, with 9 bases between. The chain's CDR3 is CASSKDRSGANVLTF. Written as DNA, the CDR3 is TGTGCCAGCAGCAAAGACAGATCTGGGGCCAACGTCCTGACTTTC.

This clonotype was seen more than once but under ten times. The chain joins TRBV20-1 to TRBJ2-7; 7 nucleotides align to TRBD1. Germline V gives CDR1 DFQATT, CDR2 SNEGSKA (reference sequence). V lost 5 bases to trimming and J lost 0 bases; unmatched junction nucleotides: 7. This CDR3 spans 14 amino acids. The CDR3 coding sequence is TGCAGTGCTGGAAGGACAGGTTTCTCCTACGAGCAGTACTTC. Its protein product is CSAGRTGFSYEQYF.